In its sample, the clone carrying this T cell receptor beta chain was seen a few times. A far larger clone is only one base removed, so a read error is likely. This likely comes from a read error, as the CDR3 has no conserved phenylalanine or tryptophan at its end. The data stem from a study of T cells in Graves' hyperthyroidism and ophthalmopathy. Before ophthalmopathy appeared, progressors gave blood at initial hyperthyroidism diagnosis. From germline, CDR1 is SEHNR and CDR2 FQNEAQ (reference sequence). The CDR3 loop spans 14 amino acids. V gave up 0 bases and J gave up 1 base, with 5 bases separating them. Amplification of TCR beta CDR3 regions was performed using RNA transcripts as template. HTBI primers were used for first-round RT-PCR of the TCR CDR3. TCRdb fed the multiplex PCR reads into MiXCR, producing one record per CDR3 protein. The repertoire has about 290,000 distinct CDR3 sequences, more than 10% of them found once; the top ten carry almost 8%.

The TCR was taken from a woman in her twenties or thirties with Graves' hyperthyroidism that later progressed to Graves' ophthalmopathy. This chain connects TRBV7-9 to TRBJ2-3; a weak D match, TRBD2 (5 bases). Sequencing was performed on blood. This CDR3 reads CASSLAGGTDTQYI. DNA for the CDR3: TGTGCCAGCAGCTTAGCGGGAGGCACAGATACGCAGTATATT.